This T cell receptor beta chain is drawn from a study of CD8 T cells in Susac syndrome. When the RNA was reverse transcribed, random hexamers were used with an input of 0.5 to 1 ug. Amplification of TCR beta CDR3 was carried out by immunoSEQ multiplex PCR, which covered 54 Vbeta and 13 Jbeta segments. MiXCR was run by TCRdb on the immunoSEQ multiplex PCR reads, yielding one entry per CDR3 protein. This sample has over 80,000 distinct CDR3 sequences, with approximately 92% found just once. This clonotype has a handful of counts. This CDR3 has 13 residues. Deletions cut 5 bases from V and 6 bases from J, with 12 bases between. The germline V gene encodes CDR1 MNHEY and CDR2 SMNVEV (reference sequence). Matched for age and sex, the controls were healthy donors. While CD8+ and CD4+ T cells were isolated negatively, TEMRA cells were enriched by FACS.

Sequencing used CD8+ T cells from PBMCs. The clonotype was recovered from a human donor in good health. V gene TRBV27 combines with J gene TRBJ2-3; D tentatively fits TRBD1 or TRBD2 (5 bases each). This CDR3 is CASSPGGADTQYF. In DNA, the CDR3 is TGTGCCAGCAGTCCTGGGGGAGCCGATACGCAGTATTTT.